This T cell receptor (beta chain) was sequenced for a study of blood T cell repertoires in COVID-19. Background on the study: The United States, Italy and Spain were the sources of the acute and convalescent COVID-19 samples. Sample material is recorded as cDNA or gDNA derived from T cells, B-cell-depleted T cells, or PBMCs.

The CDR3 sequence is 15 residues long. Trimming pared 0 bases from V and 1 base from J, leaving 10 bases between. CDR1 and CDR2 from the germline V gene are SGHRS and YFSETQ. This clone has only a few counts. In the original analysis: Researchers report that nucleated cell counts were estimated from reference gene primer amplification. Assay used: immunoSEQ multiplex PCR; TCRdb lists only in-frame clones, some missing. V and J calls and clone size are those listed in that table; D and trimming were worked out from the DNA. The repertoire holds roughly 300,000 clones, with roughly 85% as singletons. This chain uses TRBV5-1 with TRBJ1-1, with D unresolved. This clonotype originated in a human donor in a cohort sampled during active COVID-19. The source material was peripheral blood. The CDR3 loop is CASSLAEGGNTEAFF. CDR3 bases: TGCGCCAGCAGCTTGGCCGAAGGAGGGAACACTGAAGCTTTCTTT.